One sample yielded the 15 T cell receptor beta chains listed below, sequenced in a study of shared clonotypes between healthy human individuals. Sequenced by immunoSEQ multiplex PCR; TCRdb stores in-frame clones only, minus some. The data hold around 88,000 clones, with about 70% observed a single time. Sequencing input: memory CD8+ T cells sorted from blood. Indicated subset: CD45RO+ cells pooled with CCR7-negative TemRA cells. The receptor set was obtained from a man aged 25-45 years in good health.

This chain uses TRBV28 with TRBJ1-1, with 7 bases matching TRBD1. The germline V gene has CDR1 MDHEN and CDR2 SYDVKM. The V gene end was trimmed by 7 bases and the J gene end by 5 bases; junction bases not matched to a gene: 10. The CDR3 sequence is 14 residues long. The CDR3 spells CASTTTGFRTEAFF. CDR3 nucleotides: TGTGCCAGCACCACGACAGGGTTTAGAACTGAAGCTTTCTTT.

The V gene is TRBV4-2, the J gene TRBJ2-3, with D possibly matching TRBD2 (6 bases). The V gene's germline CDR1 is LGHNA and CDR2 YNFKEQ. V dropped 1 base and J dropped 4 bases, with 15 bases sitting between them. This CDR3 region has 16 residues. The CDR3 DNA reads as TGTGCCAGCAGCCAAGCGGAGGGAGGCGGGCCAGATACGCAGTATTTT. Translating it yields CASSQAEGGGPDTQYF.

The rearrangement uses TRBV7-4 and TRBJ2-1; D is unresolved. Trimming cost V 1 base and J 8 bases, with 9 bases left between them. Per the germline V gene, CDR1 is SGHVT and CDR2 is SQSDAQ. The CDR3 is 13 amino acids. The DNA for the CDR3 is TGTGCCAGCAGCTTAGTTGGTGTGGATGAGCAGTTCTTC. As protein: CASSLVGVDEQFF.

This clone appeared many times. The CDR3 here is CASSYENTEAFF. As DNA, the CDR3 is TGTGCCAGCAGCTATGAGAACACTGAAGCTTTCTTT. The gene calls are TRBV7-2 and TRBJ1-1; D call uncertain. V gave up 4 bases and J gave up 1 base, with 4 bases separating them. This CDR3 is 12 amino acids long. Germline-derived CDR1 and CDR2 are SGHTA and FQGNSA.

This clone was seen a few times. The V gene is TRBV28, the J gene TRBJ1-3; 7 nucleotides match TRBD1. The V gene end was trimmed by 2 bases and the J gene end by 8 bases; junction bases not matched to a gene: 15. The CDR3 covers 17 residues. Germline-derived CDR1 and CDR2 are MDHEN and SYDVKM. CDR3 sequence (DNA): TGTGCCAGCAGTTTAGGGGGGCCTGGGACAGTGGCTGACACCATATATTTT. Residues: CASSLGGPGTVADTIYF.

The chain couples TRBV23-1 to TRBJ1-2; D gene unclear. TRBV23-1 has ORF status, its function being uncertain. The CDR3 is made up of 17 amino acids. V gave up 5 bases and J gave up 4 bases, with 23 bases separating them. CDR3 DNA: TGCGCCAGCAGTGGCGCACAGTTACGCAGAAAGACCTATGGCTACACCTTC. It specifies CASSGAQLRRKTYGYTF.

This clone was detected only once. The chain couples TRBV2 to TRBJ2-5; 7 bases map to TRBD2. This CDR3 is built from 15 residues. Germline V gene data show CDR1 as SNHLY and CDR2 as FYNNEI. After removal of 6 bases from V and 1 base from J, the junction contained 8 bases not matched to a gene. Here the CDR3 reads CASRPWASGQETQYF. The CDR3 DNA sequence: TGTGCCAGCAGGCCGTGGGCTAGCGGCCAAGAGACCCAGTACTTC.

The rearrangement joins TRBV9 to TRBJ2-3; TRBD2 is a possible D gene (7 bases). V was clipped by 3 bases and J by 14 bases, with 16 bases between them. The germline gives CDR1 SGDLS, CDR2 YYNGEE. The CDR3 contains 12 residues. The CDR3 DNA reads as TGTGCCAGCAGCGAGGGGGGAGGGGCCCCGTATTTT. This codes for CASSEGGGAPYF. Combining the CDR3 with reference TRBV9 and TRBJ2-3 gives the whole variable domain DSGVTQTPKHLITATGQRVTLRCSPRSGDLSVYWYQQSLDQGLQFLIQYYNGEERAKGNILERFSAQQFPDLHSELNLSSLELGDSALYFCASSEGGGAPYFGPGTRLTVL.

The table lists this clone with a count of one. The V gene is TRBV25-1, the J gene TRBJ1-4, with D unresolved. CDR1 MGHDK and CDR2 SYGVNS come from the germline V gene. V shed 5 bases and J shed 7 bases, with 8 bases lying between them. This CDR3 has 12 residues. The chain's CDR3 is CASSSVIEKLFF. The CDR3 DNA sequence: TGTGCCAGCAGTTCGGTAATTGAAAAACTGTTTTTT. Together with reference TRBV25-1 and TRBJ1-4, the CDR3 gives the full variable domain: EADIYQTPRYLVIGTGKKITLECSQTMGHDKMYWYQQDPGMELHLIHYSYGVNSTEKGDLSSESTVSRIRTEHFPLTLESARPSHTSQYLCASSSVIEKLFFGSGTQLSVL.

The J gene is TRBJ2-3, the V gene TRBV6-4; D ambiguous. CDR3 length equals 13 residues. Germline V gene data show CDR1 as MRHNA and CDR2 as SNTAGT. The V end was cut by 5 bases, the J end by 1 base, with 7 bases between. CDR3 region: CASSNYGTDTQYF. The CDR3 bases are TGTGCCAGCAGTAACTACGGCACAGATACGCAGTATTTT.

This chain uses TRBV28 with TRBJ1-5; D remains unclear. The length of the CDR3 is 14 residues. The germline V gene has CDR1 MDHEN and CDR2 SYDVKM. V dropped 7 bases and J dropped 7 bases, with 17 bases sitting between them. As DNA, the CDR3 is TGTGCCAGCAATGACCAGACCAGAGGCCAGCCCCAGCATTTT. Encoded protein: CASNDQTRGQPQHF.

This chain connects TRBV28 to TRBJ2-7; 8 bases are shared with TRBD1. After removal of 6 bases from V and 6 bases from J, the junction contained 10 bases not matched to a gene. The germline gives CDR1 MDHEN, CDR2 SYDVKM. The CDR3 runs to 14 residues. As DNA, the CDR3 is TGTGCCAGCAGCATTGCGGGACAGGTTTCCGAGCAGTACTTC. It codes for CASSIAGQVSEQYF.

Here the CDR3 reads CASSLAIDRGSMNTEAFF. The CDR3 nucleotides are TGTGCCAGCAGCTTAGCAATTGACAGGGGGAGCATGAACACTGAAGCTTTCTTT. The chain links TRBV7-8 to TRBJ1-1; 9 nucleotides match TRBD1. With 0 bases clipped from V and 0 bases from J, the junction kept 8 bases outside the gene matches. The CDR3 is 18 amino acids. Germline V gene data show CDR1 as SGHVS and CDR2 as FQNEAQ.

This clone was picked up many times. The gene calls are TRBV27 and TRBJ2-1, with 10 nucleotides matching TRBD2. CDR1 is MNHEY and CDR2 is SMNVEV in the germline V gene (reference sequence). The CDR3 runs to 18 residues. The junction had 18 bases not matched to a gene; V was cut back by 7 bases and J by 6 bases. The CDR3 DNA reads as TGTGCCAGCACCAGGGTGAGGGAGGCTAGCGGGAGTCTCAATGAGCAGTTCTTC. Its protein is CASTRVREASGSLNEQFF.

This clone was observed many times. The chain links TRBV7-9 to TRBJ2-1; 12 bases match TRBD2. CDR1 and CDR2 from the germline V gene are SEHNR and FQNEAQ (reference sequence). Germline trimming cut 1 base from V and 5 bases from J; bases unmatched to any gene: 0. The CDR3 totals 15 residues. CDR3 sequence: CASSLGLAGDNEQFF. CDR3 in DNA: TGTGCCAGCAGCTTAGGACTAGCGGGAGACAATGAGCAGTTCTTC.